The source of this TCR beta chain is a study of tumor and adjacent non-tumor tissue in lung cancer. About the study: Stage I to III disease affected ten to eleven men and roughly 5 women aged roughly 30 to 76. Notes on the study in general: Tumor repertoires had a smaller top 100 clone share than normal lung.

The template was RNA from unsorted bulk tissue. The normal lung tissue was taken more than 3 cm from the tumor edge. Chemotherapy-naive patients with new lung cancer underwent thoracic surgery in China, August–November 2014. The CDR3 is 17 residues long. The V gene's germline CDR1 is SGHNT and CDR2 YYREEE (reference sequence). A modified ARM-PCR protocol with three rounds of nested PCR amplified TCRbeta. TCRdb itself ran the multiplex PCR reads through MiXCR, one entry per CDR3 protein. This repertoire shows tens of thousands of distinct CDR3 sequences, 55% to 70% found once; its top ten account for around 30%. Concerning this clonotype: The antigen remains unidentified. At one boundary the junction diverges from the germline segment, which might be a read error.

The material sequenced was distant non-tumor lung tissue. This TCR came from a woman aged 50 to 65 with non-small cell lung cancer. The chain uses TRBV5-4 and TRBJ2-7; 9 bases agree with TRBD1. As DNA, the CDR3 is TGTGCCATCAGCTTGCATGGACCGGGACAGGGAATCCGCGAGCAGTACTTC. Protein sequence: CAISLHGPGQGIREQYF.